The entry below describes one T cell receptor beta chain. The method was immunoSEQ multiplex PCR; TCRdb's version includes in-frame clones alone and lacks a portion of them. The sample includes around 250,000 clones, 85% to 95% of them seen just once. The source of the sample is a study of blood T cell repertoires in COVID-19. Study at large: Sample material is recorded as cDNA or gDNA derived from T cells, B-cell-depleted T cells, or PBMCs.

Individuals aged about 18 to 100 years were recruited from 24 US areas. Categorization into cohorts depended on clinical history that participants reported. Participants in the exposed group had met a COVID-19 case in the 2 weeks before joining the study. The length of the CDR3 is 13 residues. CDR1 is GTSNPN and CDR2 is SVGIG in the germline V gene (reference sequence). The V end was cut by 2 bases, the J end by 6 bases, with 13 bases between. V usage is TRBV30 and J usage is TRBJ1-2, with D unresolved. Sequencing used PBMCs or T cells enriched from blood (not recorded which). The receptor's source is a middle-aged man who had been exposed to COVID-19. The CDR3 region has the DNA TGTGCCTGGAGTACGTTGGGAGTTGATGGCTACACCTTC. This sequence encodes CAWSTLGVDGYTF.